Shown below are 21 T cell receptor beta chains from a single sample sequenced in a study of blood T cell repertoires in COVID-19. Generated by immunoSEQ multiplex PCR, the TCRdb table keeps only in-frame clones and is missing some. The sample consists of 400,000 to 550,000 clones, 85% to 90% of them appearing once. Sequences were obtained from peripheral blood. All receptors come from a young woman with acute or convalescent COVID-19.

The chain combines TRBV7-2 with TRBJ2-5; D may be TRBD1 (6 bases). With 0 bases removed from V and 1 base from J, the gap between germline ends came to 15 bases. Germline lookup yields CDR1 SGHTA and CDR2 FQGNSA. The CDR3 has 17 residues. In DNA, the CDR3 is TGTGCCAGCAGCTTAGCGGCCTATGGGGGCCCCCAAGAGACCCAGTACTTC. Protein product: CASSLAAYGGPQETQYF.

The rearrangement links TRBV19 to TRBJ2-3; D is unclear. Trimming shortened V by 1 base and J by 6 bases, and 8 bases separated the two germline ends. The CDR3 totals 13 residues. Germline V gives CDR1 LNHDA, CDR2 SQIVND (reference sequence). CDR3 region: CASSIAGFDTQYF. The CDR3 region has the DNA TGTGCCAGTAGTATAGCCGGTTTCGATACGCAGTATTTT. The entire variable domain, with the rest obtained from reference TRBV19 and TRBJ2-3, is as follows: DGGITQSPKYLFRKEGQNVTLSCEQNLNHDAMYWYRQDPGQGLRLIYYSQIVNDFQKGDIAEGYSVSREKKESFPLTVTSAQKNPTAFYLCASSIAGFDTQYFGPGTRLTVL.

The chain couples TRBV19 to TRBJ1-2; D gene unclear. Germline V gene sequence: CDR1 LNHDA, CDR2 SQIVND (reference sequence). V was pared by 5 bases and J by 3 bases, with 16 bases between. This CDR3 has 15 residues. The DNA for the CDR3 is TGTGCCAGTAGTGAGACCCGGAAGAGGGACTATGGCTACACCTTC. Its translation: CASSETRKRDYGYTF.

The chain uses TRBV19 and TRBJ2-7; maybe TRBD1 (6 bases). Trimming removed 4 bases at V and 0 bases at J, with 7 bases between. CDR3 length: 13 residues. The germline gives CDR1 LNHDA, CDR2 SQIVND (reference sequence). CDR3 coding DNA: TGTGCCAGTAGTAGGGACACCTCCTACGAGCAGTACTTC. Protein: CASSRDTSYEQYF.

The chain combines TRBV24-1 with TRBJ2-5; 7 bases align to TRBD1. The CDR3 loop spans 14 amino acids. V gave up 4 bases and J gave up 3 bases; unmatched junction bases: 4. CDR1 is KGHDR and CDR2 is SFDVKD in the germline V gene. Written as DNA, the CDR3 is TGTGCCACCAGTGACCCTGGACAGGAAGAGACCCAGTACTTC. Protein product: CATSDPGQEETQYF.

This rearrangement joins TRBV7-3 to TRBJ2-5; no definite D call. This CDR3 is 13 amino acids long. V lost 1 base to trimming and J lost 5 bases, with 8 bases between them. Looked up from germline, CDR1 is SGHTA and CDR2 is FQGTGA. The chain's CDR3 is CASSLMPRETQYF. Here the CDR3 DNA reads TGTGCCAGCAGCTTAATGCCCCGGGAGACCCAGTACTTC.

This clone appeared a single time. J is TRBJ2-7 and V is TRBV29-1; no firm D call. Trimming cost V 4 bases and J 6 bases, with 13 bases left between them. The CDR3 runs to 12 residues. CDR1 is SQVTM, CDR2 ANQGSEA, per germline. The CDR3 protein is CSVVLLRGEQYF. The CDR3 DNA is TGCAGCGTTGTCTTACTCCGTGGCGAGCAGTACTTC.

J is TRBJ2-5 and V is TRBV5-1; TRBD2 might be the D (6 bases). V lost 3 bases, J lost 10 bases, and 22 bases lay in between. This CDR3 spans 15 amino acids. Germline V lookup: CDR1 SGHRS, CDR2 YFSETQ. DNA for the CDR3: TGCGCCAGCAGCTCAGGACTACCGGAGAACAATGACCAGTACTTC. It yields the protein CASSSGLPENNDQYF.

Comments on this clone: This sample includes further DNA sequences coding for the same CDR3. This chain joins TRBV24-1 and TRBJ1-6, with 10 bases lining up with TRBD1. This CDR3 is 14 amino acids long. The ends lost 9 bases at V and 5 bases at J; junction bases unmatched: 3. Germline V gives CDR1 KGHDR, CDR2 SFDVKD. This CDR3 reads CATRGTGDNSPLHF. CDR3 DNA sequence: TGTGCCACCCGAGGGACAGGGGATAATTCACCCCTCCACTTT.

The chain joins TRBV29-1 to TRBJ2-3; 7 bases line up with TRBD2. Germline V gene data show CDR1 as SQVTM and CDR2 as ANQGSEA. CDR3 length: 13 amino acids. Trimming cost V 6 bases and J 1 base; bases outside gene matches: 4. The CDR3 DNA sequence: TGCAGCGTACGGGGGGTTGGCACAGATACGCAGTATTTT. Amino acid sequence: CSVRGVGTDTQYF.

The V gene is TRBV7-9, the J gene TRBJ2-3; 13 bases line up with TRBD2. Germline CDR1 SEHNR, CDR2 FQNEAQ (reference sequence). The V gene end was trimmed by 5 bases and the J gene end by 0 bases; junction bases not matched to a gene: 8. The CDR3 length is 18 residues. The DNA for the CDR3 is TGTGCCAGCAGCACCCGGACTAGCGGGGGACCTAGCACAGATACGCAGTATTTT. It translates to CASSTRTSGGPSTDTQYF.

V is TRBV30 and J is TRBJ1-6; 7 nucleotides align to TRBD1. The CDR3 extends over 14 amino acids. Losses at the gene ends were 2 bases for V and 3 bases for J; bases not matched to a gene: 1. Germline V gene sequence: CDR1 GTSNPN, CDR2 SVGIG (reference sequence). CDR3 in amino acids: CAWSWTGYNSPLHF. CDR3 bases: TGTGCCTGGAGTTGGACAGGCTATAATTCACCCCTCCACTTT.

This chain links TRBV5-1 with TRBJ2-7; D is ambiguous. Looked up from germline, CDR1 is SGHRS and CDR2 is YFSETQ. CDR3 length equals 11 residues. With 0 bases removed from V and 5 bases from J, the gap between germline ends came to 3 bases. CDR3 sequence reads: CASSLANEQYF. The CDR3 DNA reads as TGCGCCAGCAGCTTGGCCAACGAGCAGTACTTC.

The gene calls are TRBV6-5 and TRBJ2-2; 8 bases fit TRBD2. Trimming cost V 6 bases and J 2 bases; bases outside gene matches: 5. The CDR3 runs to 15 residues. From germline, CDR1 is MNHEY and CDR2 SVGAGI. The CDR3 reads CASRGSGANTGELFF. In nucleotides, the CDR3 is TGTGCCAGCAGGGGTAGCGGGGCAAACACCGGGGAGCTGTTTTTT.

The gene calls are TRBV5-1 and TRBJ2-5; 13 bases align to TRBD2. The J segment lost 7 bases and the V segment lost 2 bases, leaving 11 bases of the junction unmatched. The CDR3 spans 17 residues. Germline V gene sequence: CDR1 SGHRS, CDR2 YFSETQ. CDR3 region: CASSFDIQLAGGRTQYF. CDR3 sequence (DNA): TGCGCCAGCAGCTTCGACATACAACTAGCGGGGGGGAGGACCCAGTACTTC.

The chain couples TRBV9 to TRBJ2-2, with D tentatively TRBD1 (8 bases). Germline loops: CDR1 SGDLS, CDR2 YYNGEE. CDR3 length: 16 residues. Trimming stripped 4 bases from V and 1 base from J, with 14 bases between. The DNA for the CDR3 is TGTGCCAGCAGCCTTTACAGGGGGGGGAACACCGGGGAGCTGTTTTTT. Residues: CASSLYRGGNTGELFF. Full variable domain (missing parts from reference TRBV9 and TRBJ2-2): DSGVTQTPKHLITATGQRVTLRCSPRSGDLSVYWYQQSLDQGLQFLIQYYNGEERAKGNILERFSAQQFPDLHSELNLSSLELGDSALYFCASSLYRGGNTGELFFGEGSRLTVL.

V usage is TRBV4-1 and J usage is TRBJ2-5; no definite D call. The CDR3 runs to 14 residues. In germline, CDR1 is MGHRA, CDR2 YSYEKL. The germline V and J ends were trimmed by 2 bases and 5 bases, with 12 bases remaining between them. CDR3 sequence: CASSQRDISETQYF. CDR3 DNA: TGCGCCAGCAGCCAACGTGACATCTCCGAGACCCAGTACTTC.

This chain joins TRBV10-3 and TRBJ2-5, with TRBD2 matching 7 bases. CDR1 ENHRY and CDR2 SYGVKD come from the germline V gene. Trimming cost V 0 bases and J 5 bases; bases outside gene matches: 3. This CDR3 has 14 amino acids. The CDR3 DNA is TGTGCCATCAGTGAGTCCGGGGGAGGGGAGACCCAGTACTTC. Its translation: CAISESGGGETQYF.

This clone was recorded a few times. Other DNA sequences of this sample code for an identical CDR3. V is TRBV3-1 (or the pseudogene TRBV3-2) and J is TRBJ2-5; weak D call: TRBD2 (6 bases). The ends were cut back, 0 bases at V and 5 bases at J, with 13 bases in the middle. Germline V lookup: CDR1 LGHDT, CDR2 YNNKEL (reference sequence). There are 15 residues in the CDR3. The CDR3 sequence: CASSQDPAGWETQYF. For the CDR3, the DNA is TGTGCCAGCAGCCAAGACCCAGCGGGTTGGGAGACCCAGTACTTC.

V usage is TRBV9 and J usage is TRBJ2-3, with D perhaps matching TRBD1 (6 bases). The CDR3 is 15 residues long. Trimming removed 0 bases at V and 6 bases at J, with 14 bases between. Germline V gene data show CDR1 as SGDLS and CDR2 as YYNGEE. CDR3 nucleotides: TGTGCCAGCAGCGTAGCGACAGGCATAGGGGATACGCAGTATTTT. It yields the protein CASSVATGIGDTQYF.

V gene TRBV2 combines with J gene TRBJ2-2, with a tentative D call TRBD1 (6 bases). Germline V lookup: CDR1 SNHLY, CDR2 FYNNEI. There are 16 residues in the CDR3. V lost 8 bases to trimming and J lost 0 bases, with 16 bases between them. CDR3 protein: CASRAGRGTNTGELFF. CDR3 DNA: TGTGCCAGCCGGGCGGGCAGGGGAACGAACACCGGGGAGCTGTTTTTT.